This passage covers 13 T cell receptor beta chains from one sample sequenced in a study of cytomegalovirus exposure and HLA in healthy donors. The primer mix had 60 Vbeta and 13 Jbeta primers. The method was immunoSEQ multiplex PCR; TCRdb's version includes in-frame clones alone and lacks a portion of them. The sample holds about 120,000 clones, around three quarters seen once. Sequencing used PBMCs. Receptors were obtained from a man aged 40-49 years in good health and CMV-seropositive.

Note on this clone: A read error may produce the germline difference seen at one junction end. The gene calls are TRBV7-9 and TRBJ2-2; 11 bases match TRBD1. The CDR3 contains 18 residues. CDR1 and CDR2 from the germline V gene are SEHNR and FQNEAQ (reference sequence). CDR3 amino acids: CSSSRPSPDRGHTGELFF. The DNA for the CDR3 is TGTTCCAGCAGCCGCCCCTCTCCGGACAGGGGGCACACCGGGGAGCTGTTTTTT.

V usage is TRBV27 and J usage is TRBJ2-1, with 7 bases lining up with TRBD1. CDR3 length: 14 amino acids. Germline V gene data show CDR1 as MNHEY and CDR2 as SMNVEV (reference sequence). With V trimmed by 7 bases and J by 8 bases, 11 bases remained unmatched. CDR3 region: CASTQVGGYDEQFF. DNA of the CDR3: TGTGCCAGCACTCAGGTAGGGGGCTATGATGAGCAGTTCTTC.

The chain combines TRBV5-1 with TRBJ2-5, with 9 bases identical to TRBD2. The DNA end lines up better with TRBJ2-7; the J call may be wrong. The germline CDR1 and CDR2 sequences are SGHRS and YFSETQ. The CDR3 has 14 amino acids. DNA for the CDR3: TGCGCCAGCAGCACGGGACTAGCAGACTACGAGCAGTACTTC. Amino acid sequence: CASSTGLADYEQYF.

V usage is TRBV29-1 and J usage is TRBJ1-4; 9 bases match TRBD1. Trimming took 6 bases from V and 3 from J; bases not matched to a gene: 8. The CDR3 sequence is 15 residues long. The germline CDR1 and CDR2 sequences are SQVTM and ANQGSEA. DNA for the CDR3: TGCAGCGTGACGGACAGGGGAAGGGCTAATGAAAAACTGTTTTTT. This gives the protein CSVTDRGRANEKLFF.

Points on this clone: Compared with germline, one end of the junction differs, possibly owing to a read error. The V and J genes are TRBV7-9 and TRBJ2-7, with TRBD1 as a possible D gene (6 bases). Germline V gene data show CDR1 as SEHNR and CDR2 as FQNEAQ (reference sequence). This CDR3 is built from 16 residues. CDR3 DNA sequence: TGTTCCAGCAGCTTACCGAGTCGAGGGGGATCCTACGAGCAGTACTTC. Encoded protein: CSSSLPSRGGSYEQYF. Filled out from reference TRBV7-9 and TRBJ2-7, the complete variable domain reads DTGVSQNPRHKITKRGQNVTFRCDPISEHNRLYWYRQTLGQGPEFLTYFQNEAQLEKSRLLSDRFSAERPKGSFSTLEIQRTEQGDSAMYLCSSSLPSRGGSYEQYFGPGTRLTVT.

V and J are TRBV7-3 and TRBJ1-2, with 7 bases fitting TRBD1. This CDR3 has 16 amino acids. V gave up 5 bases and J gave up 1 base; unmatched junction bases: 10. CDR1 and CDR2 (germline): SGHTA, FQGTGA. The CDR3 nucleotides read TGTGCCAGCAGCCCCCTGACAGGGCAACTTAACTATGGCTACACCTTC. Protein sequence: CASSPLTGQLNYGYTF.

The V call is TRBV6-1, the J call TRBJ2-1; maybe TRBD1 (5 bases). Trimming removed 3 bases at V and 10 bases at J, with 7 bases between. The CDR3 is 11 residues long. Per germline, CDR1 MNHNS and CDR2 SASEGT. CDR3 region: CASSDRVEQFF. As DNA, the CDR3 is TGTGCCAGCAGTGACAGGGTAGAGCAGTTCTTC.

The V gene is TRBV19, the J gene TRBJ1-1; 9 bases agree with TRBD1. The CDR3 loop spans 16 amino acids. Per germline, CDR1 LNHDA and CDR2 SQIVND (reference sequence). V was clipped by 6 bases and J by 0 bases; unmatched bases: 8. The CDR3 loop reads CASRDIGQGMNTEAFF. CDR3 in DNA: TGTGCCAGTAGAGACATAGGACAGGGGATGAACACTGAAGCTTTCTTT.

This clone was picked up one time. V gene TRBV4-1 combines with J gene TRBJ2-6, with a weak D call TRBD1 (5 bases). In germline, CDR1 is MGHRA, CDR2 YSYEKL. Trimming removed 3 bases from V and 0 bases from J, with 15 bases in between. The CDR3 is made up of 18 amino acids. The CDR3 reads CASSHKPQGSSGANVLTF. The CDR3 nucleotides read TGCGCCAGCAGCCACAAGCCCCAGGGCTCCTCTGGGGCCAACGTCCTGACTTTC.

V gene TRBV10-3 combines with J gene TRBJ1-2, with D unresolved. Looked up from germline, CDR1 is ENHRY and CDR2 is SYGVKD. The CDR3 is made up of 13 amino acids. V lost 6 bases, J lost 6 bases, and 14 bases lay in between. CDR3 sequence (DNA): TGTGCCATCAGCCCGGGGTCAGAGGATGGCTACACCTTC. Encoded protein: CAISPGSEDGYTF.

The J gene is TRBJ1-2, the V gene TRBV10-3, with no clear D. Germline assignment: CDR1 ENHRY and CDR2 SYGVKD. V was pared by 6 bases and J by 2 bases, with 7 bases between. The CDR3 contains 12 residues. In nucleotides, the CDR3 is TGTGCCATCAGGGGCTCCAACTATGGCTACACCTTC. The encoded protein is CAIRGSNYGYTF.

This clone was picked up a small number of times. The DNA of the CDR3 is TGTGCCAGCAGCCCTGAGTATAGTGGAAACACCATATATTTT. It specifies CASSPEYSGNTIYF. This rearrangement joins TRBV9 to TRBJ1-3; no firm D call. Trimming stripped 4 bases from V and 3 bases from J, with 11 bases between. CDR1 SGDLS and CDR2 YYNGEE come from the germline V gene. The CDR3 sequence is 14 residues long. Filled out from reference TRBV9 and TRBJ1-3, the complete variable domain reads DSGVTQTPKHLITATGQRVTLRCSPRSGDLSVYWYQQSLDQGLQFLIQYYNGEERAKGNILERFSAQQFPDLHSELNLSSLELGDSALYFCASSPEYSGNTIYFGEGSWLTVV.

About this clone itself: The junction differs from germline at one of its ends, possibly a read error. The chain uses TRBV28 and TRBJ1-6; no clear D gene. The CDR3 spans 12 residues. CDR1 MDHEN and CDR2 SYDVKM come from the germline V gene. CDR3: CAGSLFVSPLHF. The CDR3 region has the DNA TGTGCCGGCAGTTTGTTCGTATCACCCCTCCACTTT.